Each of the 16 T cell receptor beta chains below was sequenced from the same sample in a study of T-cell reconstitution after alpha-beta-depleted transplantation in children. Preparation of the TCRbeta library involved a method that used unique molecular identifiers. TCRdb reprocessed the PCR reads with MiXCR, giving one entry per CDR3 protein. Of more than 90,000 distinct CDR3 sequences in the sample, roughly 8.8% were seen once. Here the sequenced sample was PBMCs from the stem cell graft donor, taken from the stem cell graft. The receptors derive from a human donor who donated a stem cell graft to a child with congenital amegakaryocytic thrombocytopenia.

This clonotype was found many times. This rearrangement joins TRBV12-3 or TRBV12-4 to TRBJ1-3, with a possible D match to TRBD1 (6 bases). CDR3 length equals 16 residues. V was trimmed by 4 bases and J by 0 bases, leaving 13 bases between them. In DNA, the CDR3 is TGTGCCAGCAGTTCACCGACAGGAGGCTCTGGAAACACCATATATTTT. It yields the protein CASSSPTGGSGNTIYF.

This clonotype has a count of ten or more. The chain uses TRBV7-2 and TRBJ2-3; D call uncertain. Trimming shortened V by 5 bases and J by 3 bases, and 12 bases separated the two germline ends. From germline, CDR1 is SGHTA and CDR2 FQGNSA. There are 14 residues in the CDR3. The CDR3 DNA follows: TGTGCCAGCAGCGGACCCGTCGGGACAGATACGCAGTATTTT. It is translated as CASSGPVGTDTQYF.

This clonotype was counted many times. The chain couples TRBV5-1 to TRBJ2-7; D is tentatively TRBD1 or TRBD2 (5 bases each). CDR3 length: 14 residues. CDR1 is SGHRS, CDR2 YFSETQ, per germline. The ends were cut back, 3 bases at V and 4 bases at J, with 14 bases in the middle. In DNA form, the CDR3 reads TGCGCCAGCAGCTACCGGGACGGGGTATACGAGCAGTACTTC. Protein sequence: CASSYRDGVYEQYF.

This clonotype was observed many times. The CDR3 is CASSLDRGYGYTF. The CDR3 nucleotides are TGTGCCAGCAGTTTGGACCGTGGCTATGGCTACACCTTC. The chain carries TRBV6-5 and TRBJ1-2; D ambiguous. This CDR3 comprises 13 residues. The V gene's germline CDR1 is MNHEY and CDR2 SVGAGI. The ends were cut back, 4 bases at V and 4 bases at J, with 10 bases in the middle.

This clonotype was seen repeatedly, ten times or more. The V and J genes are TRBV20-1 and TRBJ2-1, with 11 bases identical to TRBD2. Trimming at V came to 4 bases and at J to 16 bases, leaving 12 bases not matched to a gene. Germline V CDR1 and CDR2: DFQATT, SNEGSKA (reference sequence). This CDR3 has 13 residues. The CDR3 region is CSAIMSTSGNLFF. CDR3 DNA: TGCAGTGCTATTATGTCGACTAGCGGGAACTTATTCTTC.

This clonotype came up many times. The rearrangement links TRBV7-8 to TRBJ2-7; D is possibly TRBD1 or TRBD2 (7 bases each). The V gene's germline CDR1 is SGHVS and CDR2 FQNEAQ. This CDR3 spans 16 amino acids. V lost 5 bases and J lost 6, with 23 bases in between. DNA of the CDR3: TGTGCCAGCAGCCCCAGGGGGAGGGACTACCTCTCCGAGCAGTACTTC. It is translated as CASSPRGRDYLSEQYF.

This clonotype was detected many times. The genes are TRBV4-1 and TRBJ2-3; D gene ambiguous. This CDR3 is built from 16 residues. Germline CDR1 and CDR2: MGHRA and YSYEKL. V lost 0 bases, J lost 5 bases, and 15 bases lay in between. The CDR3 region is CASSQDLVGIRDTQYF. In nucleotides, the CDR3 is TGCGCCAGCAGCCAAGATTTAGTCGGTATTAGAGATACGCAGTATTTT.

This clonotype came up a few times. The genes are TRBV7-8 and TRBJ2-7, with D unresolved. Germline CDR1 SGHVS, CDR2 FQNEAQ. Trimming left V 6 bases short and J 1 base short, with 10 bases between. This CDR3 is 13 amino acids long. The CDR3, as DNA: TGTGCCAGCAGTCCGAGCTCGTCCTACGAGCAGTACTTC. Its protein is CASSPSSSYEQYF. The full variable domain, in which reference TRBV7-8 and TRBJ2-7 provide the parts outside the CDR3, is GAGVSQSPRYKVAKRGQDVALRCDPISGHVSLFWYQQALGQGPEFLTYFQNEAQLDKSGLPSDRFFAERPEGSVSTLKIQRTQQEDSAVYLCASSPSSSYEQYFGPGTRLTVT.

This clonotype was picked up many times. The chain has TRBV28 and TRBJ1-3, with unresolved D. CDR1 and CDR2 from the germline V gene are MDHEN and SYDVKM. V gave up 4 bases and J gave up 2 bases, with 18 bases separating them. The CDR3 is 17 residues long. The CDR3: CASSYRPGRVAGNTIYF. The CDR3, as DNA: TGTGCCAGCAGTTATCGACCCGGCCGGGTGGCTGGAAACACCATATATTTT.

This clonotype was counted ten times or more. The chain uses TRBV20-1 and TRBJ1-6; tentatively, D is TRBD1 (5 bases). Germline loops: CDR1 DFQATT, CDR2 SNEGSKA (reference sequence). Trimming left V 1 base short and J 7 bases short, with 14 bases between. The CDR3 has 15 amino acids. The CDR3 DNA sequence: TGCAGTGCTAGAGGGCAGGGCGCGTGGAATTCACCCCTCCACTTT. It encodes CSARGQGAWNSPLHF.

The chain employs TRBV10-3 and TRBJ1-1; TRBD1 matches at 12 bases. Unmatched junction bases numbered 3, after V lost 6 bases and J lost 4 bases. Germline V gene lookup returns CDR1 ENHRY and CDR2 SYGVKD. This CDR3 is built from 14 residues. The chain's CDR3 is CAIRGTGGFTEAFF. The CDR3 DNA reads TGTGCCATCAGGGGGACAGGGGGCTTCACTGAAGCTTTCTTT.

There are many counts of this clonotype. The chain is built from TRBV20-1 and TRBJ2-5; 10 positions agree with TRBD2. V shed 6 bases and J 5 bases; nucleotides not matched to a gene: 12. The CDR3 consists of 15 residues. Germline V lookup: CDR1 DFQATT, CDR2 SNEGSKA (reference sequence). The CDR3 here is CSATSPSGSGETQYF. In DNA form, the CDR3 reads TGCAGTGCCACCTCGCCTAGCGGGAGTGGGGAGACCCAGTACTTC.

This clonotype was counted at least ten times. V is TRBV6-1 and J is TRBJ1-5, with TRBD1 matching 7 bases. Germline-derived CDR1 and CDR2 are MNHNS and SASEGT. This CDR3 has 12 residues. With V trimmed by 8 bases and J by 4 bases, 2 bases remained unmatched. CDR3 nucleotides: TGTGCCAGCTCGGGACAGAATCAGCCCCAGCATTTT. Its translation is CASSGQNQPQHF.

The genes are TRBV4-3 and TRBJ1-3; D remains unclear. The CDR3 sequence is 15 residues long. Germline V gene lookup returns CDR1 LGHNA and CDR2 YSLEER. V lost 0 bases and J lost 3, with 9 bases in between. The DNA for the CDR3 is TGCGCCAGCAGCCAAGACGACTGGAGTGGAAACACCATATATTTT. Its protein is CASSQDDWSGNTIYF.

There are many counts of this clonotype. This chain uses TRBV27 with TRBJ1-6, with D unresolved. Per germline, CDR1 MNHEY and CDR2 SMNVEV (reference sequence). V lost 5 bases, J lost 7 bases, and 6 bases lay in between. The CDR3 is made up of 12 amino acids. The CDR3 DNA reads as TGTGCCAGCAGTAACTGGAATTCACCCCTCCACTTT. Its translation: CASSNWNSPLHF.

This clonotype has a count of ten or more. The gene calls are TRBV6-2 or TRBV6-3 and TRBJ2-1; TRBD1 is a possible D gene (5 bases). This CDR3 is built from 15 residues. With 5 bases removed from V and 5 bases from J, the gap between germline ends came to 16 bases. Germline lookup yields CDR1 MNHEY and CDR2 SVGEGT. CDR3 in DNA: TGTGCCAGCAGTAACCGACAGAATTTCGACAATGAGCAGTTCTTC. Translated: CASSNRQNFDNEQFF.